A selection of T cell receptor beta chains follows, all from one sample in a study of T-cell memory formation after mild COVID-19. TCRdb reprocessed the 5' RACE reads with MiXCR, giving one entry per CDR3 protein. The repertoire holds around 320,000 distinct CDR3 sequences, with approximately 14% as singletons. Sequenced material: PBMCs or a T cell subset sorted from them (not recorded which). Receptors originate from a man in his late teens or twenties who had mild COVID-19 (a few samples of this study predate the infection). Cell type and time point are not known. CDR3s include the opening cysteine and the closing phenylalanine or tryptophan. D genes are given only for firm matches. Expanded clones are given a class, and other clones once, few, many or no size at all.

v_gene,j_gene,d_gene,abundance,CDR3nt,CDR3aa
TRBV6-5,TRBJ1-2,.,.,TGTGCCAGCAGTTACTGGGGGAGCTCTAACTATGGCTACACCTTC,CASSYWGSSNYGYTF
TRBV20-1,TRBJ2-1,.,many,TGCAGTGCTATGGGGGGGGCTGTCTACAATGAGCAGTTCTTC,CSAMGGAVYNEQFF
TRBV20-1,TRBJ2-7,.,few,TGCAGTGCACGGGACATAAACTACGAGCAGTACTTC,CSARDINYEQYF
TRBV29-1,TRBJ2-1,.,few,TGCAGCGTTGAGGCCCGACCCGGATCGGACTACAATGAGCAGTTCTTC,CSVEARPGSDYNEQFF
TRBV20-1,TRBJ2-1,.,.,TGCAGTGCTCCGAGTATCATCTACAATGAGCAGTTCTTC,CSAPSIIYNEQFF
TRBV15,TRBJ1-1,.,few,TGTGCCACCAGCAGAGATCTCAGCGGATCTGCTTTCTTT,CATSRDLSGSAFF
TRBV4-1,TRBJ2-5,TRBD1,many,TGCGCCAGCAGCCAAGGAATACAGGGGTGGAGAGAGACCCAGTACTTC,CASSQGIQGWRETQYF
TRBV6-5,TRBJ1-6,TRBD1,few,TGTGCCAGCACCACGGCAACAGGGGCGAATTCACCCCTCCACTTT,CASTTATGANSPLHF
TRBV29-1,TRBJ1-4,.,few,TGCAGCGTTGGACTACCTCCAACTAATGAAAAACTGTTTTTT,CSVGLPPTNEKLFF
TRBV4-3,TRBJ2-5,.,.,TGCGCCAGCAGCCAAGATCTGGGGGGCTCGTACCAAGAGACCCAGTACTTC,CASSQDLGGSYQETQYF
TRBV12-3/TRBV12-4,TRBJ2-1,TRBD2,few,TGTGCCAGCAGTTTCTCGGCTAGCGGGGTTTTCGGTGAGCAGTTCTTC,CASSFSASGVFGEQFF
TRBV5-1,TRBJ1-5,TRBD1,.,TGCGCCAGCAGCATAACAGGGGATGGCAATCAGCCCCAGCATTTT,CASSITGDGNQPQHF
TRBV29-1,TRBJ2-1,TRBD1,many,TGCAGCACGGGACAGGACAATGAGCAGTTCTTC,CSTGQDNEQFF
TRBV28,TRBJ1-1,TRBD1,few,TGTGCCAGCCAATCCTCCGGGACAGGGGGCACTGAAGCTTTCTTT,CASQSSGTGGTEAFF
TRBV5-1,TRBJ1-1,.,.,TGCGCCAGCGGAACAATTGGCACTGAAGCTTTCTTT,CASGTIGTEAFF
TRBV7-9,TRBJ1-1,.,.,TGTGCCAGCAGCTTAGTGATACCCACGGATGAAGCTTTCTTT,CASSLVIPTDEAFF
TRBV11-2,TRBJ1-4,TRBD1,.,TGTGCCAGCAGCTTAGGGACGGACAGGTTAGGAGAAAAACTGTTTTTT,CASSLGTDRLGEKLFF